This entry concerns a single T cell receptor (beta chain). Its antigen is unidentified. The data belong to a study of CD8 T cells in ankylosing spondylitis. TCRdb processed the 5' RACE reads anew with MiXCR; each CDR3 protein has one entry. The sample has fewer than 400,000 distinct CDR3 sequences, roughly 14% seen once; the top ten hold about 1%. Germline values: CDR1 GTSNPN, CDR2 SVGIG (reference sequence). This CDR3 is 14 amino acids long. Trimming at V came to 6 bases and at J to 0 bases, leaving 6 bases not matched to a gene. Study-level points and caveats: Reportedly, matched ankylosing spondylitis synovial fluid was significantly enriched for disease-linked clones.

The TCR sequence derives from a male donor with ankylosing spondylitis or in good health (not recorded which). Material for sequencing was blood, either unsorted or a sorted T cell fraction (not recorded which). The chain couples TRBV30 to TRBJ1-2, with 8 bases identical to TRBD1. The chain's CDR3 is CACNQGAANYGYTF. Written as DNA, the CDR3 is TGTGCCTGCAATCAGGGGGCAGCTAACTATGGCTACACCTTC.